Listed below are T cell receptor beta chains from one sample, sequenced in a study of tumor and adjacent non-tumor tissue in lung cancer. TCRdb used MiXCR to reprocess the multiplex PCR reads, holding one entry per CDR3 protein. The sample lists about 50,000 distinct CDR3 sequences; about 70% were seen once. The sequencing input was distant non-tumor lung tissue. These receptors all come from a woman aged 55-75 years with non-small cell lung cancer. Each CDR3 is given without its conserved first and last residue. Fields, in order: V gene, J gene, CDR3 protein.

v_gene: TRBV4-3
j_gene: TRBJ1-4
CDR3aa: ASSQDGEWEKLF

v_gene: TRBV20-1
j_gene: TRBJ2-1
CDR3aa: STREGQGGAYNEQS

v_gene: TRBV4-3
j_gene: TRBJ2-3
CDR3aa: ASSQWTSGADTQY

v_gene: TRBV6-1
j_gene: TRBJ2-6
CDR3aa: VTKTGTSSGANVLT

v_gene: TRBV2
j_gene: TRBJ1-1
CDR3aa: ASSDWRENTEAF

v_gene: TRBV12-3/TRBV12-4
j_gene: TRBJ2-3
CDR3aa: VSSFSRGRTDTQY

v_gene: TRBV20-1
j_gene: TRBJ1-2
CDR3aa: SARREERANYGYT

v_gene: TRBV12-3/TRBV12-4
j_gene: TRBJ1-1
CDR3aa: ASSLNAGGSTEAF

v_gene: TRBV20-1
j_gene: TRBJ1-1
CDR3aa: STRSGGGFTEAF

v_gene: TRBV6-5
j_gene: TRBJ2-4
CDR3aa: ASRPSRDRDRNIQY

v_gene: TRBV12-3/TRBV12-4
j_gene: TRBJ2-2
CDR3aa: ANSFSGGRDTGELF

v_gene: TRBV12-3/TRBV12-4
j_gene: TRBJ2-7
CDR3aa: ASSLKVEGAYEQY

v_gene: TRBV10-2
j_gene: TRBJ1-1
CDR3aa: ISSGRGTEAF

v_gene: TRBV20-1
j_gene: TRBJ2-1
CDR3aa: IAEVLAGLNEQF

v_gene: TRBV5-8
j_gene: TRBJ1-2
CDR3aa: ASSKRQGSTNYGYT

v_gene: TRBV19
j_gene: TRBJ2-5
CDR3aa: ASRRNGQETQY

v_gene: TRBV14
j_gene: TRBJ2-7
CDR3aa: ASSQAWTGAY

v_gene: TRBV4-1
j_gene: TRBJ1-6
CDR3aa: ASSQEIQGAANSPLH

v_gene: TRBV4-1
j_gene: TRBJ2-1
CDR3aa: ASIPKSIPGQGRGEQF

v_gene: TRBV29-1
j_gene: TRBJ1-5
CDR3aa: SFRDRNQPQH

v_gene: TRBV14
j_gene: TRBJ2-1
CDR3aa: ASSQYRKVSYKEQL

v_gene: TRBV5-4
j_gene: TRBJ1-2
CDR3aa: ASSVRGIKYGYT

v_gene: TRBV9
j_gene: TRBJ2-1
CDR3aa: ASSVGSLPPYNERF

v_gene: TRBV11-2
j_gene: TRBJ1-2
CDR3aa: GSGAKGNYGYT

v_gene: TRBV6-5
j_gene: TRBJ2-7
CDR3aa: SSSLLGGDGEQY

v_gene: TRBV12-3/TRBV12-4
j_gene: TRBJ2-1
CDR3aa: VSSLRALSNERF

v_gene: TRBV5-4
j_gene: TRBJ1-1
CDR3aa: ASSSDNKGSNSEAF

v_gene: TRBV6-5
j_gene: TRBJ2-6
CDR3aa: ASSRQGGGEANVLT